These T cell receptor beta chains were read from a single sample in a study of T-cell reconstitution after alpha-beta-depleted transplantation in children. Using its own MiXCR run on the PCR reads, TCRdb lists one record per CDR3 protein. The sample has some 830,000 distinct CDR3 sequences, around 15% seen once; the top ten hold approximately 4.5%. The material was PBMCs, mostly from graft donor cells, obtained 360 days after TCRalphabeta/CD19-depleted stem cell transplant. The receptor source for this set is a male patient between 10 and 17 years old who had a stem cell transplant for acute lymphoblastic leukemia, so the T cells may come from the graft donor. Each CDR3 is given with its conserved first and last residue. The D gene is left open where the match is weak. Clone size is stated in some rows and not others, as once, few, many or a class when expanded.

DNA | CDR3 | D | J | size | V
TGTGCCAGCAGCCGGGACTTCAATCAGCCCCAGCATTTT | CASSRDFNQPQHF | . | TRBJ1-5 | once | TRBV7-7
TGTGCCAGTAGTATCCCCTCCGTAAAACCCTACGAGCAGTACTTC | CASSIPSVKPYEQYF | . | TRBJ2-7 | few | TRBV19
TGTGCCTGGAGTGAATCGGGACTCGGCACAGATACGCAGTATTTT | CAWSESGLGTDTQYF | . | TRBJ2-3 | few | TRBV30
TGCGCCAGCTGGACAGGGATCGGCACCGGGGAGCTGTTTTTT | CASWTGIGTGELFF | TRBD1 | TRBJ2-2 | . | TRBV5-1
TGCGCCAGCAACCGGGACAGGGATATAAATGGCTACACCTTC | CASNRDRDINGYTF | TRBD1 | TRBJ1-2 | . | TRBV5-1
TGTGCCAGTAGTATGCAGCAGGGGAGGCTCACTGAAGCTTTCTTT | CASSMQQGRLTEAFF | . | TRBJ1-1 | once | TRBV19
TGCGCCAGCAGCCAAGAAGAGGGACTAGCGGGGTGGGAAAATGAGCAGTTCTTC | CASSQEEGLAGWENEQFF | TRBD2 | TRBJ2-1 | . | TRBV4-1
TGCGCCAGCAGGAACCCCGAGCGGACCTTCACAGATACGCAGTATTTT | CASRNPERTFTDTQYF | . | TRBJ2-3 | . | TRBV5-1
TGTGCCAGCAGCCAAGGCCTCACGGGTCTCCATCCCTCGGGGGAGCAGTACTTC | CASSQGLTGLHPSGEQYF | . | TRBJ2-7 | . | TRBV3-1
TGCGCCAGCAGCTTTAGCGCGAACTACGAGCAGTACTTC | CASSFSANYEQYF | . | TRBJ2-7 | few | TRBV5-1
TGTGCCAGCATGTTCCGAGGCGGCTCTGGGGCCAACGTCCTGACTTTC | CASMFRGGSGANVLTF | . | TRBJ2-6 | . | TRBV2
TGTGCCAGCTCACCGACTAGCGGGTATACGCAGTATTTT | CASSPTSGYTQYF | TRBD2 | TRBJ2-3 | few | TRBV18
TGCGCCAGCAGCTGGGTACCCAGCCGGGGGCCGGGCTCCTACGAGCAGTACTTC | CASSWVPSRGPGSYEQYF | . | TRBJ2-7 | . | TRBV5-1
TGCAGTGCTAGAGATATTGGGTCTAGCGGGACCTACAATGAGCAGTTCTTC | CSARDIGSSGTYNEQFF | TRBD2 | TRBJ2-1 | . | TRBV20-1
TGTGCCAGCAGTTACTCTTGGGGAAAAATCCTCCAAGAGACCCAGTACTTC | CASSYSWGKILQETQYF | . | TRBJ2-5 | . | TRBV6-5
TGTGCCAGCAGCTTGGTGCTAGCGGGAAGGATGGGAAAGACCCAGTACTTC | CASSLVLAGRMGKTQYF | TRBD2 | TRBJ2-5 | . | TRBV5-6
TGTGCCAGCACTTGGACTAGCGGGTCAGATACGCAGTATTTT | CASTWTSGSDTQYF | TRBD2 | TRBJ2-3 | . | TRBV12-3/TRBV12-4
TGCAGCGTTCTGACAGGGGGAGGGGAGCAGTACTTC | CSVLTGGGEQYF | TRBD1 | TRBJ2-7 | . | TRBV29-1
TGTGCCAGCAGGGGGGACAGGGGCCCGAATCGCCTAAGCACAGATACGCAGTATTTT | CASRGDRGPNRLSTDTQYF | TRBD1 | TRBJ2-3 | . | TRBV12-3/TRBV12-4
TGTGCCAGCAGCTTCCGGACAGGCTACGAGCAGTACTTC | CASSFRTGYEQYF | TRBD1 | TRBJ2-7 | . | TRBV5-5
TGTGCCAGCAGCTCCATCGTTCTTCAGTTCTTC | CASSSIVLQFF | . | TRBJ2-1 | . | TRBV7-2
TGTGCCAGCAGTCCAGTAGCGGGAGTAAGAAATGAGCAGTTCTTC | CASSPVAGVRNEQFF | TRBD2 | TRBJ2-1 | . | TRBV27
TGCAGCGTTGGAGGGTCCACGGGGGCCAACGTCCTGACTTTC | CSVGGSTGANVLTF | . | TRBJ2-6 | few | TRBV29-1
TGTGCCAGCAGCTTGGTAGAGAGGCTTGAGACTGAAGCTTTCTTT | CASSLVERLETEAFF | . | TRBJ1-1 | . | TRBV5-6
TGTGCCAGCAGTTACTCCCGTCTTCGCGAGCAGTACTTC | CASSYSRLREQYF | . | TRBJ2-7 | . | TRBV6-2/TRBV6-3
TGTGCCAGCAGCTCCCCCAGGACGACAGGGGATACCTATGGCTACACCTTC | CASSSPRTTGDTYGYTF | TRBD1 | TRBJ1-2 | . | TRBV13
TGTGCCAGCAGTTTATGGGGGGCCGACACCGGGGAGCTGTTTTTT | CASSLWGADTGELFF | . | TRBJ2-2 | . | TRBV27
TGTGCCAGCAGCGTAGCTCCGGAAGTTAATGAAAAACTGTTTTTT | CASSVAPEVNEKLFF | . | TRBJ1-4 | few | TRBV9
TGTGCCAGCGGGACGGTCACAGATACGCAGTATTTT | CASGTVTDTQYF | . | TRBJ2-3 | many | TRBV2
TGTGCCACCCAGGGAGGGGCAAATGAAAAACTGTTTTTT | CATQGGANEKLFF | . | TRBJ1-4 | few | TRBV10-3
TGCGCCAGCAGCCAAGATCGAGGACTAGCTTTAAGCTCCTACGAGCAGTACTTC | CASSQDRGLALSSYEQYF | TRBD2 | TRBJ2-7 | . | TRBV4-1
TGTGCCACCGAGGACAGAAATTACGAGCAGTACTTC | CATEDRNYEQYF | . | TRBJ2-7 | few | TRBV24-1
TGTGCCACCAGTGGCATTATTGACGGGGAGCTGTTTTTT | CATSGIIDGELFF | . | TRBJ2-2 | few | TRBV24-1
TGTGCCAGCAGGTACCTAGCGGGAGTACAGAATGAGCAGTTCTTC | CASRYLAGVQNEQFF | TRBD2 | TRBJ2-1 | . | TRBV12-3/TRBV12-4
TGTGCCAGCAGCTTATTCGGGGATGAGCAGTTCTTC | CASSLFGDEQFF | . | TRBJ2-1 | many | TRBV11-2
TGTGCCAGCATCCCGCGGGGTAATGGACTAGCGGGGTACAATGAGCAGTTCTTC | CASIPRGNGLAGYNEQFF | TRBD2 | TRBJ2-1 | few | TRBV12-3/TRBV12-4
TGTGCCAGCAGCTTAGCGATCGGTACGGGAGATGGCAATGAGCAGTTCTTC | CASSLAIGTGDGNEQFF | . | TRBJ2-1 | many | TRBV7-9
TGTGCCAGCAGCTTAGGGGCAGGGGGTGAAAAACTGTTTTTT | CASSLGAGGEKLFF | TRBD1 | TRBJ1-4 | many | TRBV5-1
TGTGCCAGCAGCTTAAAGGGTCCCTACGAGCAGTACTTC | CASSLKGPYEQYF | . | TRBJ2-7 | many | TRBV7-9
TGTGCCAGCTCACCACCTGGACTAGCGGGGCCCTACGAGCAGTACTTC | CASSPPGLAGPYEQYF | TRBD2 | TRBJ2-7 | few | TRBV18
TGTGCCAGCAGCTTTCCGACCTACGAGCAGTACTTC | CASSFPTYEQYF | . | TRBJ2-7 | many | TRBV7-9
TGTGCCACCAGCGTCTTACTAGCGGGAAGGGGCAATGAGCAGTTCTTC | CATSVLLAGRGNEQFF | TRBD2 | TRBJ2-1 | many | TRBV15
TGTGCCAGCAGTTTAAGCGGGACAAGCTCCTACGAGCAGTACTTC | CASSLSGTSSYEQYF | . | TRBJ2-7 | . | TRBV27
TGCGCCAGCAGCGTGGATCCTCCGAGGTACGAGCAGTACTTC | CASSVDPPRYEQYF | . | TRBJ2-7 | many | TRBV5-1
TGTGCCAGCAGCTTGACTAGCGGGAGCAACACCGGGGAGCTGTTTTTT | CASSLTSGSNTGELFF | TRBD2 | TRBJ2-2 | . | TRBV7-7